The 18 T cell receptor beta chains given below trace back to one sample, sequenced in a study of beta chain features in type 1 diabetes. Antigens for these TCRs are unknown. Study-wide results and caveats: Researchers report that Type 1 diabetes patients had moderately but significantly shorter TCRB CDR3s across all four CD4+ subsets.

Investigators reverse transcribed all isolated RNA, so they sequenced expressed TCRB transcripts. Sequenced by immunoSEQ multiplex PCR; TCRdb stores in-frame clones only, minus some. The sample shows 400,000 or so clones, around 12% of them seen only once. Sequenced sample: naive CD4+ T cells from blood. Source of these receptors: a woman under 30 with type 1 diabetes.

This chain uses TRBV18 with TRBJ2-5; 8 bases are shared with TRBD1. Losses at the gene ends were 8 bases for V and 5 bases for J; bases not matched to a gene: 10. The CDR3 runs 14 residues. Germline CDR1 KGHSH, CDR2 LQKENI. In DNA, the CDR3 is TGTGCCAGCACAAAAGCAGGGGGCCAGGAGACCCAGTACTTC. Its protein is CASTKAGGQETQYF. The full variable domain, completed using reference TRBV18 and TRBJ2-5, is NAGVMQNPRHLVRRRGQEARLRCSPMKGHSHVYWYRQLPEEGLKFMVYLQKENIIDESGMPKERFSAEFPKEGPSILRIQQVVRGDSAAYFCASTKAGGQETQYFGPGTRLLVL.

This clone was counted only a few times. V and J are TRBV19 and TRBJ2-6; perhaps TRBD1 as D (5 bases). Trimming stripped 10 bases from V and 1 base from J, with 8 bases between. There are 13 residues in the CDR3. From germline, CDR1 is LNHDA and CDR2 SQIVND (reference sequence). CDR3 nucleotides: TGTGCCACAAGGGGTTCTGGGGCCAACGTCCTGACTTTC. This translates into CATRGSGANVLTF.

This clone was detected only a few times. The chain couples TRBV5-4 to TRBJ2-7; D unresolved. This CDR3 is 14 amino acids long. Trimming shortened V by 1 base and J by 2 bases, and 10 bases separated the two germline ends. The germline V gene encodes CDR1 SGHNT and CDR2 YYREEE (reference sequence). The CDR3 reads CASSLSRFAYEQYF. The CDR3 coding sequence is TGTGCCAGCAGCTTGAGCAGGTTCGCCTACGAGCAGTACTTC.

This clone was counted between two and nine times. The V and J genes are TRBV14 and TRBJ2-5, with TRBD2 as a possible D gene (5 bases). The CDR3 consists of 14 residues. CDR1 SGHDN and CDR2 FVKESK come from the germline V gene. V lost 3 bases, J lost 7 bases, and 15 bases lay in between. The CDR3 nucleotides are TGTGCCAGCAGCCAGGGTACGAACCGGGGGACCCAGTACTTC. Translation gives CASSQGTNRGTQYF. The complete variable domain, with remaining parts taken from reference TRBV14 and TRBJ2-5, reads EAGVTQFPSHSVIEKGQTVTLRCDPISGHDNLYWYRRVMGKEIKFLLHFVKESKQDESGMPNNRFLAERTGGTYSTLKVQPAELEDSGVYFCASSQGTNRGTQYFGPGTRLLVL.

This clone was detected only a few times. The rearrangement uses TRBV6-5 and TRBJ2-1; 7 bases agree with TRBD2. The ends lost 5 bases at V and 7 bases at J; junction bases unmatched: 11. CDR3 length equals 15 residues. Germline V lookup: CDR1 MNHEY, CDR2 SVGAGI. Here the CDR3 DNA reads TGTGCCAGCAGTATTCCTAGCGGCACGGGGAATGAGCAGTTCTTC. Translated: CASSIPSGTGNEQFF.

This clone has only a few counts. The genes are TRBV5-1 and TRBJ2-7; unclear D gene. Trimming left V 0 bases short and J 4 bases short, with 17 bases between. CDR1 is SGHRS and CDR2 is YFSETQ in the germline V gene. The CDR3 extends over 16 amino acids. Written as DNA, the CDR3 is TGCGCCAGCAGCTTGGACGGTTCGGGTTGGTCTTACGAGCAGTACTTC. This gives the protein CASSLDGSGWSYEQYF. Full variable domain (outside the CDR3, taken from reference TRBV5-1 and TRBJ2-7): KAGVTQTPRYLIKTRGQQVTLSCSPISGHRSVSWYQQTPGQGLQFLFEYFSETQRNKGNFPGRFSGRQFSNSRSEMNVSTLELGDSALYLCASSLDGSGWSYEQYFGPGTRLTVT.

The chain has TRBV5-4 and TRBJ2-5; tentatively, D is TRBD1 (5 bases). In germline, CDR1 is SGHNT, CDR2 YYREEE (reference sequence). The CDR3 has 14 amino acids. Trimming removed 0 bases from V and 5 bases from J, with 11 bases in between. The CDR3 region is CASSLGGLEETQYF. CDR3 DNA: TGTGCCAGCAGCTTGGGGGGCCTTGAGGAGACCCAGTACTTC.

This chain connects TRBV5-4 to TRBJ1-3; no reliable D call. The CDR3 runs 16 residues. The germline CDR1 and CDR2 sequences are SGHNT and YYREEE (reference sequence). The V end was cut by 0 bases, the J end by 0 bases, with 10 bases between. The DNA of the CDR3 is TGTGCCAGCAGCTTGGGGGCCAAGAGCTCTGGAAACACCATATATTTT. Encoded protein: CASSLGAKSSGNTIYF.

This clone occurred a few times. The chain uses TRBV5-4 and TRBJ2-3; TRBD2 matches 7 bases. Trimming took 0 bases from V and 5 from J; bases not matched to a gene: 9. There are 16 residues in the CDR3. Germline lookup yields CDR1 SGHNT and CDR2 YYREEE (reference sequence). The CDR3 DNA follows: TGTGCCAGCAGCTTGGACGGGCAGCGGGGCAGAGATACGCAGTATTTT. Protein product: CASSLDGQRGRDTQYF.

This clone was found a few times. The sample has other DNA sequences that encode this CDR3 too. This chain uses TRBV9 with TRBJ2-2, with D unclear. The CDR3 consists of 12 residues. Trimming left V 0 bases short and J 6 bases short, with 3 bases between. CDR1 and CDR2 from the germline V gene are SGDLS and YYNGEE. The CDR3 protein is CASSVASGELFF. The CDR3 DNA reads as TGTGCCAGCAGCGTAGCTTCCGGGGAGCTGTTTTTT.

The V gene is TRBV13, the J gene TRBJ2-5, with a weak D call TRBD2 (6 bases). CDR3 length: 16 residues. Trimming took 5 bases from V and 2 from J, leaving 18 bases between them. Per the germline V gene, CDR1 is PRHDT and CDR2 is FYEKMQ (reference sequence). CDR3 residues: CASSPRGGGEQETQYF. CDR3 sequence (DNA): TGTGCCAGCAGCCCCCGCGGCGGCGGGGAACAAGAGACCCAGTACTTC.

This rearrangement joins TRBV29-1 to TRBJ1-1; the D gene is possibly TRBD1 (6 bases). V lost 3 bases, J lost 3 bases, and 11 bases lay in between. This CDR3 has 13 residues. Per germline, CDR1 SQVTM and CDR2 ANQGSEA. The CDR3 region is CSVEGARDTEAFF. The CDR3 bases are TGCAGCGTTGAGGGGGCGAGGGACACTGAAGCTTTCTTT.

V gene TRBV30 combines with J gene TRBJ1-1, with D hard to call. Trimming stripped 1 base from V and 0 bases from J, with 6 bases between. This CDR3 spans 13 amino acids. The germline CDR1 and CDR2 sequences are GTSNPN and SVGIG (reference sequence). The CDR3 sequence is CAWSDQMNTEAFF. CDR3 DNA sequence: TGTGCCTGGAGTGATCAGATGAACACTGAAGCTTTCTTT.

This clone was observed a few times. V usage is TRBV7-2 and J usage is TRBJ2-5, with D possibly being TRBD2 (7 bases). The CDR3 is 14 amino acids. Germline CDR1 and CDR2: SGHTA and FQGNSA. The germline V and J ends were trimmed by 5 bases and 2 bases, with 12 bases remaining between them. CDR3 protein: CASSRGGGQETQYF. CDR3 DNA sequence: TGTGCCAGCAGCCGAGGGGGGGGGCAAGAGACCCAGTACTTC.

This clone was counted only a few times. This chain uses TRBV5-4 with TRBJ1-1; 10 bases match TRBD1. The length of the CDR3 is 15 residues. Germline loops: CDR1 SGHNT, CDR2 YYREEE (reference sequence). The V gene end was trimmed by 4 bases and the J gene end by 2 bases; junction bases not matched to a gene: 5. Written as DNA, the CDR3 is TGTGCCAGCAGCGGGGACAGGGGCCCAAACACTGAAGCTTTCTTT. It yields the protein CASSGDRGPNTEAFF.

The rearrangement joins TRBV25-1 to TRBJ2-3; 10 bases fit TRBD1. This CDR3 comprises 17 residues. The germline CDR1 and CDR2 sequences are MGHDK and SYGVNS. The ends lost 4 bases at V and 9 bases at J; junction bases unmatched: 16. DNA for the CDR3: TGTGCCAGCAGTGCCCCACTCGGGACAGGGGAGAATCCAACGCAGTATTTT. This gives the protein CASSAPLGTGENPTQYF. Full variable domain (remainder filled in from reference TRBV25-1 and TRBJ2-3): EADIYQTPRYLVIGTGKKITLECSQTMGHDKMYWYQQDPGMELHLIHYSYGVNSTEKGDLSSESTVSRIRTEHFPLTLESARPSHTSQYLCASSAPLGTGENPTQYFGPGTRLTVL.

This clone was observed a handful of times. The V gene is TRBV4-3, the J gene TRBJ2-7; 9 bases fit TRBD1. V lost 4 bases and J lost 3; bases outside the gene matches: 7. The CDR3 is made up of 15 amino acids. Germline V lookup: CDR1 LGHNA, CDR2 YSLEER. The CDR3 protein is CASSRGQGKFYEQYF. The CDR3, as DNA: TGCGCCAGCAGCCGGGGACAGGGAAAGTTCTACGAGCAGTACTTC.

This clone was seen a few times. The chain uses TRBV6-1 and TRBJ2-1; 7 bases match TRBD2. Germline loops: CDR1 MNHNS, CDR2 SASEGT. The V gene end was trimmed by 0 bases and the J gene end by 1 base; junction bases not matched to a gene: 6. This CDR3 is built from 17 residues. The CDR3 is CASSEAILAGSYNEQFF. CDR3 in DNA: TGTGCCAGCAGTGAAGCGATTTTAGCGGGTTCCTACAATGAGCAGTTCTTC.